This T cell receptor (beta chain) stems from a study of identical twins. The CDR3 consists of 13 residues. Trimming removed 8 bases from V and 5 bases from J; junction bases left unmatched: 7. Per the germline V gene, CDR1 is SGHAT and CDR2 is FQNNGV. TCRdb passed the 5' RACE reads through MiXCR, listing each CDR3 protein once. This repertoire shows 1.5 million to 2 million distinct CDR3 sequences, roughly a third found once; its top ten account for about 0.25%. This clonotype was obtained from a newborn girl in good health. The chain combines TRBV11-2 with TRBJ1-2; 8 nucleotides align to TRBD1. Sample: cord blood. The CDR3 protein is CASLDRGAYGYTF. For the CDR3, the DNA is TGTGCCAGCTTAGACAGGGGAGCTTATGGCTACACCTTC.